Below are 28 T cell receptor beta chains sequenced from a single sample in a study of identical twins. TCRdb recomputed calls from the 5' RACE reads with MiXCR, one row per CDR3 protein. The profile shows some 460,000 distinct CDR3 sequences, more than 13% of them singletons. This sample also appeared in a second study, on yellow fever vaccine responses in identical twins.

Sequencing was done on a sample of CD4+ T cells sorted from blood. Receptor source: a woman younger than 30 in good health.

The table lists this clonotype with a few counts. The rearrangement joins TRBV20-1 to TRBJ1-1; weak D call: TRBD1 (6 bases). Germline lookup yields CDR1 DFQATT and CDR2 SNEGSKA (reference sequence). The CDR3 loop spans 12 amino acids. The ends were cut back, 4 bases at V and 4 bases at J, with 10 bases in the middle. The CDR3 here is CSAIGGGTEAFF. DNA for the CDR3: TGCAGTGCTATCGGGGGCGGCACTGAAGCTTTCTTT.

This clonotype was picked up a small number of times. J is TRBJ2-3 and V is TRBV25-1; 13 bases are shared with TRBD2. Germline-derived CDR1 and CDR2 are MGHDK and SYGVNS. Trimming removed 2 bases from V and 0 bases from J; junction bases left unmatched: 5. This CDR3 has 18 amino acids. CDR3 nucleotides: TGTGCCAGCAGTGAACACACTAGCGGGAGGGTTAGCACAGATACGCAGTATTTT. It encodes CASSEHTSGRVSTDTQYF.

This CDR3 reads CASSSQTGRETQYF. For the CDR3, the DNA is TGTGCCAGCAGCTCCCAGACAGGGAGGGAGACCCAGTACTTC. The rearrangement uses TRBV7-9 and TRBJ2-5; maybe TRBD1 (7 bases). The V gene lost 4 bases and the J gene lost 5 bases, with 14 bases spanning the gap. The CDR3 consists of 14 residues. Germline lookup yields CDR1 SEHNR and CDR2 FQNEAQ (reference sequence).

The V gene is TRBV20-1, the J gene TRBJ2-7; tentatively, D is TRBD1 or TRBD2 (5 bases each). CDR3 size: 14 residues. Trimming took off 3 bases at V and 5 bases at J, with 17 bases between the two ends. Germline V gene data show CDR1 as DFQATT and CDR2 as SNEGSKA (reference sequence). The CDR3 protein is CSASLPRGTDEQYF. The CDR3 DNA follows: TGCAGTGCTAGTCTCCCTCGTGGGACGGACGAGCAGTACTTC.

A few counts support this clonotype. The chain couples TRBV5-1 to TRBJ2-1; 11 positions agree with TRBD2. With V trimmed by 0 bases and J by 0 bases, 5 bases remained unmatched. The germline V gene encodes CDR1 SGHRS and CDR2 YFSETQ. The CDR3 length is 18 residues. DNA for the CDR3: TGCGCCAGCAGCTTGGGGCTAGCGGGAGGACACTCCTACAATGAGCAGTTCTTC. As protein: CASSLGLAGGHSYNEQFF.

Ten or more counts support this clonotype. The V and J genes are TRBV12-3 or TRBV12-4 and TRBJ2-5, with 9 bases identical to TRBD2. Trimming cost V 2 bases and J 7 bases; bases outside gene matches: 14. This CDR3 has 17 residues. The DNA of the CDR3 is TGTGCCAGCAGTTTACGAGGTAGCGGGGGCCCCAAGGGGACCCAGTACTTC. Translated: CASSLRGSGGPKGTQYF.

The CDR3, as DNA: TGTGCCAGTCGACAGTCCCTAACACAAGACTCACCCCTCCACTTT. Translating gives CASRQSLTQDSPLHF. The chain employs TRBV9 and TRBJ1-6; D might be TRBD1 (5 bases). Germline CDR1 reads SGDLS; CDR2 reads YYNGEE. Trimming shortened V by 8 bases and J by 10 bases, and 22 bases separated the two germline ends. The CDR3 is 15 residues long.

A few counts support this clonotype. The chain recombines TRBV6-2 or TRBV6-3 with TRBJ2-2, with D perhaps TRBD1 (6 bases). V was shortened by 6 bases and J by 0 bases, with 17 bases between the two germline ends. CDR1 and CDR2 (germline): MNHEY, SVGEGT. The CDR3 has 17 amino acids. CDR3 sequence (DNA): TGTGCCAGCAGAGGTAACAGGGTACTTACGAACACCGGGGAGCTGTTTTTT. Encoded protein: CASRGNRVLTNTGELFF.

The sample holds a few counts of this clonotype. V is TRBV11-2 and J is TRBJ1-5; 9 nucleotides line up with TRBD1. The CDR3 is 18 residues long. Germline assignment: CDR1 SGHAT and CDR2 FQNNGV. V shed 2 bases, J shed 6 bases, and the junction held 14 bases outside the gene matches. This CDR3 reads CASSLFRLPGTGSQPQHF. CDR3 DNA: TGTGCCAGCAGCTTATTTAGGTTACCCGGGACAGGGAGTCAGCCCCAGCATTTT.

In DNA, the CDR3 is TGTGCCAGCAGCCGCGGCGGGAGGAACAATGAGCAGTTCTTC. Translating it yields CASSRGGRNNEQFF. V is TRBV6-1 and J is TRBJ2-1; 8 positions match TRBD2. This CDR3 comprises 14 residues. The J segment lost 5 bases and the V segment lost 6 bases, leaving 6 bases of the junction unmatched. The germline CDR1 and CDR2 sequences are MNHNS and SASEGT.

The chain employs TRBV29-1 and TRBJ2-2, with D perhaps TRBD1 (6 bases). This CDR3 has 15 residues. Deletions cut 5 bases from V and 0 bases from J, with 13 bases between. The germline V gene has CDR1 SQVTM and CDR2 ANQGSEA. The CDR3 DNA reads as TGCAGCGTTCCCGCCGGGACACCGAACACCGGGGAGCTGTTTTTT. Translating it yields CSVPAGTPNTGELFF.

This rearrangement joins TRBV20-1 to TRBJ2-7, with 7 bases identical to TRBD2. In germline, CDR1 is DFQATT, CDR2 SNEGSKA (reference sequence). CDR3 length equals 16 residues. The V and J ends lost 3 bases and 1 base, in that order; junction bases with no gene match: 12. Written as DNA, the CDR3 is TGCAGTGCTAGTCTGCCGGGACTATCCCTTTCCTACGAGCAGTACTTC. It translates to CSASLPGLSLSYEQYF.

This clonotype was seen a few times. The chain combines TRBV4-2 with TRBJ2-7, with TRBD1 identical over 9 bases. This CDR3 is built from 16 residues. CDR1 and CDR2 from the germline V gene are LGHNA and YNFKEQ. Unmatched junction bases numbered 11, after V lost 4 bases and J lost 4 bases. The CDR3 coding sequence is TGTGCCAGCAGCCGATCACCGACAGGGGGAGGATACGAGCAGTACTTC. Translating it yields CASSRSPTGGGYEQYF.

The chain recombines TRBV12-3 or TRBV12-4 with TRBJ1-2; unclear D gene. The CDR3 runs to 14 residues. The V and J ends lost 2 bases and 1 base respectively, with 8 bases between them. The CDR3 nucleotides read TGTGCCAGCAGTTTATTTTCAGATAACTATGGCTACACCTTC. Translating it yields CASSLFSDNYGYTF.

This clonotype was seen a few times. V usage is TRBV28 and J usage is TRBJ2-7; D is ambiguous. CDR3 length: 13 residues. Germline CDR1 MDHEN, CDR2 SYDVKM. The V end was cut by 7 bases, the J end by 3 bases, with 13 bases between. CDR3 loop: CASTRLPLYEQYF. CDR3 sequence (DNA): TGTGCCAGCACAAGACTCCCCCTCTACGAGCAGTACTTC.

The chain recombines TRBV20-1 with TRBJ2-1, with 7 bases lining up with TRBD1. The CDR3 length is 14 residues. With 6 bases clipped from V and 1 base from J, the junction kept 6 bases outside the gene matches. Looked up from germline, CDR1 is DFQATT and CDR2 is SNEGSKA (reference sequence). The CDR3 loop reads CSARHRGSYNEQFF. The CDR3 DNA sequence: TGCAGTGCCCGACACAGGGGATCCTACAATGAGCAGTTCTTC.

The chain combines TRBV29-1 with TRBJ2-5, with a tentative D call TRBD2 (5 bases). Per germline, CDR1 SQVTM and CDR2 ANQGSEA. Trimming took 7 bases from V and 1 from J, leaving 10 bases between them. This CDR3 region has 12 residues. The CDR3 is CSGESGQETQYF. The DNA for the CDR3 is TGCAGCGGTGAGAGCGGCCAAGAGACCCAGTACTTC.

As regards this clonotype: A read error may explain this, as a much larger clone is one base away. This chain connects TRBV10-3 to TRBJ2-2; 7 positions agree with TRBD1. The CDR3 runs to 15 residues. Germline CDR1 reads ENHRY; CDR2 reads SYGVKD. CDR3 sequence: CAISPGQTNTGALFF. The CDR3 DNA is TGTGCCATCAGCCCGGGACAGACGAACACCGGGGCGCTGTTTTTT.

This clonotype has just a few counts. The gene calls are TRBV19 and TRBJ2-2; the match to TRBD2 covers 7 bases. V shed 3 bases and J 3 bases; nucleotides not matched to a gene: 4. This CDR3 is built from 15 residues. In germline, CDR1 is LNHDA, CDR2 SQIVND (reference sequence). In DNA, the CDR3 is TGTGCCAGTAGTATCCCTAGCGGTTACACCGGGGAGCTGTTTTTT. It yields the protein CASSIPSGYTGELFF.

This clonotype was recorded at least ten times. This rearrangement joins TRBV27 to TRBJ1-4; the match to TRBD1 covers 7 bases. CDR1 and CDR2 (germline): MNHEY, SMNVEV (reference sequence). The V segment lost 8 bases and the J segment 4 bases; nucleotides outside the gene matches: 16. The CDR3 loop spans 17 amino acids. The CDR3 protein is CASRGTASGVLNEKLFF. The CDR3 coding sequence is TGTGCCAGCCGTGGGACAGCTTCCGGAGTCCTTAATGAAAAACTGTTTTTT.

A few counts support this clonotype. The chain joins TRBV12-3 or TRBV12-4 to TRBJ2-7; D possibly corresponds to TRBD2 (7 bases). V dropped 4 bases and J dropped 2 bases, with 12 bases sitting between them. The CDR3 sequence is 14 residues long. The CDR3 sequence: CASSSWGGTYEQYF. The DNA for the CDR3 is TGTGCCAGCAGTTCATGGGGGGGCACCTACGAGCAGTACTTC.

J is TRBJ2-5 and V is TRBV5-1; TRBD1 aligns across 7 bases. This CDR3 comprises 15 residues. Losses at the gene ends were 0 bases for V and 4 bases for J; bases not matched to a gene: 6. Per the germline V gene, CDR1 is SGHRS and CDR2 is YFSETQ. CDR3 in amino acids: CASSLDRGGGETQYF. The CDR3 DNA reads TGCGCCAGCAGCTTGGACAGGGGTGGGGGAGAGACCCAGTACTTC.

The chain employs TRBV3-1 and TRBJ1-1; D possibly corresponds to TRBD1 (6 bases). V dropped 4 bases and J dropped 0 bases, with 15 bases sitting between them. The CDR3 has 16 residues. Germline CDR1 LGHDT, CDR2 YNNKEL (reference sequence). DNA of the CDR3: TGTGCCAGCAGCCTCCGGGACACACGACTGAACACTGAAGCTTTCTTT. Its protein product is CASSLRDTRLNTEAFF.

V gene TRBV7-6 combines with J gene TRBJ2-7; unclear D gene. Trimming removed 6 bases from V and 5 bases from J, with 11 bases in between. The V gene's germline CDR1 is SGHVS and CDR2 FNYEAQ. This CDR3 is built from 12 residues. Here the CDR3 reads CASSIKAHEQYF. The CDR3 bases are TGTGCCAGCAGTATTAAGGCCCACGAGCAGTACTTC. Drawing the rest from reference TRBV7-6 and TRBJ2-7, the complete variable domain is GAGVSQSPRYKVTKRGQDVALRCDPISGHVSLYWYRQALGQGPEFLTYFNYEAQQDKSGLPNDRFSAERPEGSISTLTIQRTEQRDSAMYRCASSIKAHEQYFGPGTRLTVT.

The rearrangement joins TRBV20-1 to TRBJ1-5; tentatively, D is TRBD1 (5 bases). CDR1 and CDR2 (germline): DFQATT, SNEGSKA (reference sequence). Trimming took 6 bases from V and 0 from J, leaving 18 bases between them. This CDR3 has 16 amino acids. The DNA of the CDR3 is TGCAGTGCAGGTCGCCGTGGGGCAGGTAGCAATCAGCCCCAGCATTTT. Translating it yields CSAGRRGAGSNQPQHF.

This chain links TRBV27 with TRBJ2-5, with D possibly being TRBD2 (7 bases). Germline CDR1 is MNHEY and CDR2 is SMNVEV (reference sequence). Trimming shortened V by 6 bases and J by 5 bases, and 16 bases separated the two germline ends. CDR3 length: 14 residues. CDR3: CASRPSRGLETQYF. CDR3 bases: TGTGCCAGCAGACCATCGCGGGGGCTTGAGACCCAGTACTTC.

The genes are TRBV12-3 or TRBV12-4 and TRBJ2-7; D not certain. The CDR3 length is 14 residues. Trimming took 6 bases from V and 4 from J, leaving 16 bases between them. The CDR3 nucleotides read TGTGCCAGCAGCTCCCACTCTAGGGAATACGAGCAGTACTTC. Protein: CASSSHSREYEQYF.

The chain's CDR3 is CASSFRLLEGPNTGELFF. In nucleotides, the CDR3 is TGTGCCAGCAGCTTCCGACTGTTAGAGGGGCCGAACACCGGGGAGCTGTTTTTT. This chain connects TRBV3-1 to TRBJ2-2; possibly TRBD1 or TRBD2 for D (5 bases each). Germline loops: CDR1 LGHDT, CDR2 YNNKEL (reference sequence). The CDR3 has 18 amino acids. Trimming removed 5 bases at V and 0 bases at J, with 19 bases between. Full variable domain (remainder filled in from reference TRBV3-1 and TRBJ2-2): DTAVSQTPKYLVTQMGNDKSIKCEQNLGHDTMYWYKQDSKKFLKIMFSYNNKELIINETVPNRFSPKSPDKAHLNLHINSLELGDSAVYFCASSFRLLEGPNTGELFFGEGSRLTVL.